This entry lists 27 T cell receptor beta chains sequenced from one sample in a study of blood T cell repertoires in COVID-19. The table came from immunoSEQ multiplex PCR; TCRdb's copy has only in-frame clones and leaves some out. The sample lists roughly 250,000 clones; about 80% were seen once. Sequenced: peripheral blood. These receptors all come from a person between 65 and 79 years old with COVID-19, enrolled during active disease.

This clone was picked up one time. Other DNA sequences in the same sample also yield this CDR3. The chain combines TRBV5-1 with TRBJ2-1; tentatively, D is TRBD1 (6 bases). The CDR3 has 14 amino acids. Germline V gene lookup returns CDR1 SGHRS and CDR2 YFSETQ. The V end lost 0 bases, the J end lost 6 bases, and 10 bases lay between the germline ends. CDR3 loop: CASSLVVGGNEQFF. For the CDR3, the DNA is TGCGCCAGCAGCTTGGTGGTAGGGGGCAATGAGCAGTTCTTC. Filled out from reference TRBV5-1 and TRBJ2-1, the complete variable domain reads KAGVTQTPRYLIKTRGQQVTLSCSPISGHRSVSWYQQTPGQGLQFLFEYFSETQRNKGNFPGRFSGRQFSNSRSEMNVSTLELGDSALYLCASSLVVGGNEQFFGPGTRLTVL.

The rearrangement joins TRBV12-3 or TRBV12-4 to TRBJ2-1; 8 bases are shared with TRBD2. With 8 bases clipped from V and 8 bases from J, the junction kept 5 bases outside the gene matches. This CDR3 is 12 amino acids long. DNA for the CDR3: TGTGCCAGCCGTCCAGCGGGAGATGAGCAGTTCTTC. Amino acid sequence: CASRPAGDEQFF.

The chain employs TRBV6-6 and TRBJ2-2; D gene ambiguous. In germline, CDR1 is MNHNY, CDR2 SVGAGI (reference sequence). CDR3 length: 13 amino acids. V lost 6 bases to trimming and J lost 6 bases, with 11 bases between them. This chain's CDR3 is CASSLRWSGELFF. CDR3 coding DNA: TGTGCCAGCAGCCTAAGATGGTCCGGGGAGCTGTTTTTT.

The count of this clone is one. The chain recombines TRBV7-9 with TRBJ1-6; D is ambiguous. This CDR3 contains 16 residues. Germline V CDR1 and CDR2: SEHNR, FQNEAQ (reference sequence). The V end was cut by 11 bases, the J end by 0 bases, with 17 bases between. Here the CDR3 reads CAGKKVESSYNSPLHF. The CDR3 DNA is TGTGCCGGCAAAAAGGTGGAGAGCTCCTATAATTCACCCCTCCACTTT.

In DNA, the CDR3 is TGTGCCAGCAGGATGAGACAGCACTATGGCTACACCTTC. This codes for CASRMRQHYGYTF. The chain has TRBV6-5 and TRBJ1-2; D is possibly TRBD1 (5 bases). This CDR3 region has 13 residues. Trimming cost V 6 bases and J 3 bases, with 11 bases left between them. The germline CDR1 and CDR2 sequences are MNHEY and SVGAGI.

This rearrangement joins TRBV4-1 to TRBJ2-2; TRBD2 aligns across 8 bases. V lost 3 bases to trimming and J lost 3 bases; unmatched junction nucleotides: 15. From germline, CDR1 is MGHRA and CDR2 YSYEKL. The CDR3 runs to 19 residues. The CDR3 bases are TGCGCCAGCAGCCAGTCCTCGGGACTAGTGGGGCTGTACACCGGGGAGCTGTTTTTT. Encoded protein: CASSQSSGLVGLYTGELFF.

This chain joins TRBV5-6 and TRBJ1-2; 9 bases agree with TRBD1. Germline CDR1 SGHDT, CDR2 YYEEEE. J lost 2 bases, V lost 0 bases, and 2 bases had no gene match. The CDR3 is made up of 15 amino acids. The CDR3 sequence: CASSLVTGGNYGYTF. In DNA form, the CDR3 reads TGTGCCAGCAGCTTGGTGACAGGGGGGAACTATGGCTACACCTTC.

This clone showed up just once. The gene calls are TRBV29-1 and TRBJ1-4, with 12 nucleotides matching TRBD1. CDR1 SQVTM and CDR2 ANQGSEA come from the germline V gene. The trim removed 4 bases at V and 10 bases at J, leaving 7 bases unmatched. This CDR3 is built from 14 residues. The CDR3 is CSVVGQGALGKLFF. The CDR3 DNA is TGCAGCGTTGTGGGACAGGGGGCGCTAGGAAAACTGTTTTTT.

This clone was recorded a few times. This chain connects TRBV4-1 to TRBJ1-5; 8 bases agree with TRBD1. Germline V gives CDR1 MGHRA, CDR2 YSYEKL. The CDR3 sequence is 18 residues long. The V segment lost 4 bases and the J segment 4 bases; nucleotides outside the gene matches: 15. The DNA for the CDR3 is TGCGCCAGCAGCCCTACTCCGGGACAGGCGAACCGAAATCAGCCCCAGCATTTT. Translated: CASSPTPGQANRNQPQHF.

This clone was counted a single time. The chain is built from TRBV7-3 and TRBJ2-2, with a tentative D call TRBD2 (5 bases). Trimming left V 5 bases short and J 3 bases short, with 19 bases between. Looked up from germline, CDR1 is SGHTA and CDR2 is FQGTGA. The CDR3 has 17 amino acids. The CDR3 nucleotides are TGTGCCAGCAGCCCAAGCGGAGGAGCGTCCCACACCGGGGAGCTGTTTTTT. Protein: CASSPSGGASHTGELFF.

The chain combines TRBV4-3 with TRBJ2-7; 7 bases are a match to TRBD1. Trimming at V came to 0 bases and at J to 5 bases, leaving 7 bases not matched to a gene. The germline V gene has CDR1 LGHNA and CDR2 YSLEER. The CDR3 is 15 amino acids. The CDR3 loop is CASSQERGLIDEQYF. The CDR3 DNA sequence: TGCGCCAGCAGCCAAGAGAGGGGGCTAATAGACGAGCAGTACTTC.

This clone was detected once. This chain uses TRBV3-1 (or the pseudogene TRBV3-2) with TRBJ2-2; TRBD1 matches 10 bases. Germline V lookup: CDR1 LGHDT, CDR2 YNNKEL (reference sequence). The J segment lost 1 base and the V segment lost 0 bases, leaving 5 bases of the junction unmatched. This CDR3 comprises 18 residues. CDR3 residues: CASSQDVRTGGNTGELFF. CDR3 in DNA: TGTGCCAGCAGCCAAGATGTTCGGACAGGGGGGAACACCGGGGAGCTGTTTTTT.

J is TRBJ2-3 and V is TRBV24-1, with 10 bases matching TRBD1. The germline V gene has CDR1 KGHDR and CDR2 SFDVKD. The CDR3 covers 20 residues. The J segment lost 5 bases and the V segment lost 3 bases, leaving 19 bases of the junction unmatched. The CDR3 spells CATSDRGQGNRDYPLDTQYF. Here the CDR3 DNA reads TGTGCCACCAGTGATAGGGGACAGGGGAACCGGGACTACCCTTTAGATACGCAGTATTTT.

The chain carries TRBV7-9 and TRBJ2-3; maybe TRBD2 (5 bases). V lost 0 bases, J lost 5 bases, and 12 bases lay in between. The germline CDR1 and CDR2 sequences are SEHNR and FQNEAQ (reference sequence). This CDR3 contains 15 residues. The CDR3 region has the DNA TGTGCCAGCAGCTTAGCGAGCGGACGGGGAGATACGCAGTATTTT. Translation: CASSLASGRGDTQYF.

The chain has TRBV7-9 and TRBJ1-1, with D unresolved. The CDR3 is made up of 13 amino acids. The germline gives CDR1 SEHNR, CDR2 FQNEAQ (reference sequence). The V and J ends lost 3 bases and 4 bases respectively, with 9 bases between them. The CDR3 bases are TGTGCCAGCAGCTTGGAGACGTTCACTGAAGCTTTCTTT. This encodes CASSLETFTEAFF.

V and J are TRBV5-6 and TRBJ1-2; no definite D call. Trimming took off 4 bases at V and 3 bases at J, with 13 bases between the two ends. The CDR3 length is 14 residues. Germline CDR1 is SGHDT and CDR2 is YYEEEE. CDR3 in amino acids: CASSPYWQDYGYTF. The CDR3 DNA is TGTGCCAGCAGCCCCTATTGGCAGGACTATGGCTACACCTTC. The whole variable domain, filled in from reference TRBV5-6 and TRBJ1-2, reads DAGVTQSPTHLIKTRGQQVTLRCSPKSGHDTVSWYQQALGQGPQFIFQYYEEEERQRGNFPDRFSGHQFPNYSSELNVNALLLGDSALYLCASSPYWQDYGYTFGSGTRLTVV.

The chain links TRBV6-2 or TRBV6-3 to TRBJ1-4; TRBD1 might be the D (5 bases). From germline, CDR1 is MNHEY and CDR2 SVGEGT. V was shortened by 2 bases and J by 7 bases, with 11 bases between the two germline ends. This CDR3 spans 14 amino acids. The CDR3 protein is CASSYGREGEKLFF. The CDR3 DNA reads TGTGCCAGCAGTTACGGCAGGGAAGGTGAAAAACTGTTTTTT.

J is TRBJ1-2 and V is TRBV6-5; D is unresolved. Trimming took 2 bases from V and 6 from J, leaving 7 bases between them. The germline V gene has CDR1 MNHEY and CDR2 SVGAGI. The CDR3 extends over 12 amino acids. The CDR3 DNA follows: TGTGCCAGCAGTTACAGTACGGATGGCTACACCTTC. This encodes CASSYSTDGYTF.

This chain connects TRBV28 to TRBJ2-7; 9 positions match TRBD2. V shed 10 bases, J shed 2 bases, and the junction held 24 bases outside the gene matches. Per the germline V gene, CDR1 is MDHEN and CDR2 is SYDVKM. CDR3 length: 19 residues. The CDR3 loop is CAILPPGLAGVRVPYEQYF. DNA of the CDR3: TGTGCCATCCTACCCCCGGGATTAGCGGGAGTCCGGGTTCCCTACGAGCAGTACTTC.

This clone was detected once. The chain is built from TRBV9 and TRBJ2-1; D is perhaps TRBD1 (5 bases). This CDR3 region has 15 residues. CDR1 SGDLS and CDR2 YYNGEE come from the germline V gene. The V end was cut by 0 bases, the J end by 7 bases, with 14 bases between. The CDR3 coding sequence is TGTGCCAGCAGCGTAGAGGGGAAGGGTTCAAATGAGCAGTTCTTC. This sequence encodes CASSVEGKGSNEQFF.

This chain links TRBV7-3 with TRBJ2-2; D is unresolved. The CDR3 spans 14 residues. Between the trimmed V and J ends, which lost 5 bases and 2 bases, there was a span of 9 bases. Germline CDR1 reads SGHTA; CDR2 reads FQGTGA. The CDR3 protein is CASSPTANTGELFF. DNA of the CDR3: TGTGCCAGCAGCCCCACAGCCAACACCGGGGAGCTGTTTTTT.

The gene calls are TRBV7-2 and TRBJ1-3; possibly TRBD1 for D (6 bases). The CDR3 has 16 amino acids. V lost 3 bases and J 4 bases, leaving 16 bases between the germline ends. Germline V lookup: CDR1 SGHTA, CDR2 FQGNSA. Written as DNA, the CDR3 is TGTGCCAGCAGCTTTTATCTGACAGGTTGGGGAAACACCATATATTTT. It translates to CASSFYLTGWGNTIYF.

V and J are TRBV7-2 and TRBJ2-7; 8 bases are shared with TRBD2. Germline V CDR1 and CDR2: SGHTA, FQGNSA. The CDR3 covers 15 residues. Germline trimming cut 5 bases from V and 1 base from J; bases unmatched to any gene: 7. The CDR3 reads CASSIIAGPSYEQYF. In DNA form, the CDR3 reads TGTGCCAGCAGCATAATAGCGGGGCCGTCCTACGAGCAGTACTTC.

This chain uses TRBV5-4 with TRBJ2-3; TRBD2 aligns across 14 bases. The V segment lost 4 bases and the J segment 6 bases; nucleotides outside the gene matches: 7. This CDR3 comprises 16 residues. Germline V CDR1 and CDR2: SGHNT, YYREEE (reference sequence). In nucleotides, the CDR3 is TGTGCCAGCAGCCCGGGACTAGCGGGGGCTTACGATACGCAGTATTTT. It encodes CASSPGLAGAYDTQYF.

The V gene is TRBV9, the J gene TRBJ1-2, with 7 bases that match TRBD1. V was clipped by 3 bases and J by 0 bases; unmatched bases: 5. The CDR3 runs 15 residues. Germline V gene data show CDR1 as SGDLS and CDR2 as YYNGEE. CDR3 protein: CASSASGQSNYGYTF. As DNA, the CDR3 is TGTGCCAGCAGCGCCTCGGGACAGTCTAACTATGGCTACACCTTC.

The chain carries TRBV11-2 and TRBJ2-2, with 13 nucleotides matching TRBD2. The CDR3 totals 17 residues. With 0 bases clipped from V and 5 bases from J, the junction kept 3 bases outside the gene matches. Germline V gives CDR1 SGHAT, CDR2 FQNNGV. In DNA, the CDR3 is TGTGCCAGCAGCTTAGATAGGACTAGCGGGAGAACCGGGGAGCTGTTTTTT. Protein: CASSLDRTSGRTGELFF.

This chain connects TRBV7-8 to TRBJ2-2, with D possibly being TRBD2 (5 bases). V gave up 9 bases and J gave up 5 bases, with 16 bases separating them. The CDR3 loop spans 14 amino acids. CDR1 is SGHVS and CDR2 is FQNEAQ in the germline V gene. CDR3 DNA sequence: TGTGCCAGTGGGTCCAGGCGGGTGACCGGGGAGCTGTTTTTT. It yields the protein CASGSRRVTGELFF.